This is a list of T cell receptor beta chains from one sample in a study of blood T cell repertoires in COVID-19. The method was immunoSEQ multiplex PCR; TCRdb's version includes in-frame clones alone and lacks a portion of them. The data contain more than 200,000 clones, approximately 90% of them singletons. The sequenced sample was peripheral blood. These receptors originate from a man aged 35-49 years with acute or convalescent COVID-19. The CDR3 runs from the conserved cysteine through the conserved F or W. Each record gives: clone size, D gene, V gene, J gene, CDR3 length, CDR3 protein, CDR3 DNA. The D gene is left open where the match is weak. Where a row states a size, it is once, few, many or the class of an expanded clone; other rows omit it.

>NA|NA|TRBV6-5|TRBJ2-4|14
CASSYSGRGSIQYF
TGTGCCAGCAGTTACTCGGGAAGGGGGTCCATTCAGTACTTC
>NA|TRBD1|TRBV2|TRBJ1-6|15
CATSRQGLNNSPLHF
TGTGCCACCTCACGACAGGGTCTGAATAATTCACCCCTCCACTTT
>few|TRBD1|TRBV24-1|TRBJ1-2|12
CATGTENYGYTF
TGTGCCACCGGGACAGAAAACTATGGCTACACCTTC
>NA|NA|TRBV5-1|TRBJ2-3|14
CASSLSDSTDTQYF
TGCGCCAGCAGCTTGAGCGACAGCACAGATACGCAGTATTTT
>NA|TRBD1|TRBV5-1|TRBJ1-4|17
CASSLQYQGQINEKLFF
TGCGCCAGCAGCCTTCAATATCAGGGACAGATTAATGAAAAACTGTTTTTT
>NA|NA|TRBV7-9|TRBJ2-5|15
CASSLRGGGEETQYF
TGTGCCAGCAGCTTAAGGGGGGGAGGAGAAGAGACCCAGTACTTC
>many|TRBD1|TRBV19|TRBJ1-3|14
CASQQGSSGNTIYF
TGTGCCAGCCAACAGGGGAGCTCTGGAAACACCATATATTTT
>NA|NA|TRBV4-1|TRBJ2-5|14
CASSYRVVKETQYF
TGCGCCAGCAGTTACAGAGTAGTAAAAGAGACCCAGTACTTC
>NA|NA|TRBV6-6|TRBJ1-4|15
CASSYTTRRGEKLFF
TGTGCCAGCAGTTACACTACAAGGAGAGGGGAAAAACTGTTTTTT
>NA|TRBD1|TRBV4-1|TRBJ1-4|17
CASSPTGGLGLGEKLFF
TGCGCCAGCAGCCCGACAGGGGGACTTGGCCTAGGTGAAAAACTGTTTTTT
>NA|TRBD2|TRBV10-3|TRBJ2-1|15
CAISGAGNSYNEQFF
TGTGCCATCAGTGGAGCGGGGAACTCCTACAATGAGCAGTTCTTC
>NA|NA|TRBV10-3|TRBJ1-5|12
CASRQDNQPQHF
TGTGCCAGTCGACAGGACAATCAGCCCCAGCATTTT
>few|TRBD2|TRBV9|TRBJ2-5|15
CASSVVLAGRETQYF
TGTGCCAGCAGCGTAGTACTAGCGGGTAGAGAGACCCAGTACTTC
>NA|NA|TRBV7-9|TRBJ2-1|16
CASSLLSGPSYNEQFF
TGTGCCAGCAGCTTATTGTCCGGTCCATCCTACAATGAGCAGTTCTTC
>NA|NA|TRBV28|TRBJ2-7|14
CASRDSRRSYEQYF
TGTGCCAGCAGGGACAGCCGTAGGTCCTACGAGCAGTACTTC
>NA|TRBD1|TRBV5-1|TRBJ1-3|13
CASSQDRENTIYF
TGCGCCAGCAGCCAAGACAGGGAAAACACCATATATTTT
>NA|TRBD2|TRBV10-3|TRBJ2-7|14
CAITGTSGRAEQYF
TGTGCCATCACCGGGACTAGCGGGAGGGCCGAGCAGTACTTC
>NA|NA|TRBV5-5|TRBJ2-5|15
CASSPRTGDGETQYF
TGTGCCAGCAGCCCGCGGACGGGGGACGGGGAGACCCAGTACTTC
>NA|TRBD1|TRBV15|TRBJ1-4|15
CATSRDRTGNEKLFF
TGTGCCACCAGCAGAGATCGGACAGGGAATGAAAAACTGTTTTTT
>NA|NA|TRBV9|TRBJ1-1|15
CASSVVPEFYTEAFF
TGTGCCAGCAGCGTAGTCCCGGAGTTTTACACTGAAGCTTTCTTT
>NA|TRBD1|TRBV19|TRBJ1-2|14
CASSGDSFNYGYTF
TGTGCCAGTAGTGGGGACAGCTTTAACTATGGCTACACCTTC
>once|NA|TRBV7-9|TRBJ1-1|14
CASNLREPNTEAFF
TGTGCCAGCAACCTGAGGGAGCCGAACACTGAAGCTTTCTTT
>NA|NA|TRBV5-1|TRBJ1-1|15
CASRSINAIDTEAFF
TGCGCCAGCAGGTCGATTAACGCGATTGACACTGAAGCTTTCTTT
>NA|NA|TRBV11-3|TRBJ1-1|13
CASSLGLNTEAFF
TGTGCCAGCAGCTTGGGCCTGAACACTGAAGCTTTCTTT
>NA|NA|TRBV5-8|TRBJ2-1|15
CASSLGQESYNEQFF
TGTGCCAGCAGCTTGGGACAAGAGTCCTACAATGAGCAGTTCTTC
>NA|NA|TRBV6-2/TRBV6-3|TRBJ1-5|16
CASSRLPSGGNQPQHF
TGTGCCAGCAGTCGCTTACCCTCAGGGGGCAATCAGCCCCAGCATTTT
>NA|NA|TRBV6-5|TRBJ2-3|15
CASKFQQASTDTQYF
TGTGCCAGCAAATTTCAGCAGGCTAGCACAGATACGCAGTATTTT
>NA|NA|TRBV29-1|TRBJ2-5|14
CSALDWTRQETQYF
TGCAGCGCCTTAGATTGGACACGCCAAGAGACCCAGTACTTC
>NA|TRBD1|TRBV2|TRBJ2-2|17
CASKPSLTGADTGELFF
TGTGCCAGCAAGCCCTCGTTGACAGGGGCGGACACCGGGGAGCTGTTTTTT
>NA|NA|TRBV7-8|TRBJ1-4|14
CASSWAGDGEKLFF
TGTGCCAGCAGCTGGGCAGGGGATGGTGAAAAACTGTTTTTT
>NA|NA|TRBV7-2|TRBJ1-5|14
CASSLGGEHQPQHF
TGTGCCAGCAGCTTAGGGGGGGAGCATCAGCCCCAGCATTTT
>few|NA|TRBV15|TRBJ2-7|13
CATSSRGSYEQYF
TGTGCCACCAGCAGCAGGGGAAGCTACGAGCAGTACTTC
>NA|NA|TRBV28|TRBJ2-4|16
CASSYWAGLAKNIQYF
TGTGCCAGCAGTTATTGGGCAGGGCTAGCCAAAAACATTCAGTACTTC
>NA|NA|TRBV2|TRBJ1-4|15
CASSEGSGAFEKLFF
TGTGCCAGCAGTGAGGGTTCAGGGGCCTTTGAAAAACTGTTTTTT
>NA|NA|TRBV6-1|TRBJ1-2|11
CASSEPLVAIF
TGTGCCAGCAGTGAGCCTTTGGTAGCTATTTTC
>NA|NA|TRBV7-2|TRBJ1-1|14
CASIITPGNTEAFF
TGTGCCAGCATCATTACCCCAGGGAACACTGAAGCTTTCTTT
>NA|NA|TRBV6-1|TRBJ2-3|15
CASSEGGAHTDTQYF
TGTGCCAGCAGTGAAGGCGGGGCACACACAGATACGCAGTATTTT
>NA|NA|TRBV4-2|TRBJ2-4|15
CASSQDGRAKNIQYF
TGTGCCAGCAGCCAAGATGGGAGAGCCAAAAACATTCAGTACTTC
>NA|NA|TRBV28|TRBJ2-1|14
CASSFMLRGNEQFF
TGTGCCAGCAGTTTTATGCTTCGGGGCAATGAGCAGTTCTTC
>NA|NA|TRBV19|TRBJ1-1|14
CASSMGQQNTEAFF
TGTGCCAGTAGTATGGGACAACAGAACACTGAAGCTTTCTTT
>NA|TRBD1|TRBV24-1|TRBJ1-5|15
CATSDPGTGNQPQHF
TGTGCCACCAGTGACCCCGGGACAGGGAATCAGCCCCAGCATTTT
>NA|TRBD1|TRBV25-1|TRBJ1-6|16
CASSPTVDRRRSPLHF
TGTGCCAGCAGTCCAACGGTGGACAGGCGGCGGTCACCCCTCCACTTT
>NA|TRBD1|TRBV19|TRBJ2-6|17
CASSNGQGDSGANVLTF
TGTGCCAGTAGTAATGGACAGGGAGACTCTGGGGCCAACGTCCTGACTTTC
>few|TRBD2|TRBV7-7|TRBJ2-5|16
CAIGPGLAGGGETQYF
TGTGCTATCGGACCGGGACTAGCGGGAGGGGGAGAGACCCAGTACTTC
>few|NA|TRBV7-2|TRBJ1-5|13
CASSFNRVDPQHF
TGTGCCAGCAGCTTCAACAGGGTAGACCCCCAGCATTTT
>NA|NA|TRBV27|TRBJ2-2|13
CASSLSRGGELFF
TGTGCCAGCAGTTTATCGAGAGGTGGGGAGCTGTTTTTT
>NA|NA|TRBV7-2|TRBJ1-6|15
CASRPQGTPYSPLHF
TGTGCCAGCAGACCCCAGGGGACCCCCTATTCACCCCTCCACTTT
>NA|TRBD2|TRBV19|TRBJ2-7|14
CASSPGLAGVEQYF
TGTGCCAGTAGTCCGGGACTAGCGGGAGTCGAGCAGTACTTC
>medium-sized|NA|TRBV10-3|TRBJ2-7|17
CATQGLGATAYPYEQYF
TGTGCCACCCAAGGGTTAGGGGCCACAGCTTATCCCTACGAGCAGTACTTC
>NA|TRBD1|TRBV15|TRBJ1-6|15
CATSRGQARGSPLHF
TGTGCCACCAGCAGGGGACAGGCTAGGGGTTCACCCCTCCACTTT
>once|TRBD1|TRBV19|TRBJ1-6|14
CASRPGQRHSPLHF
TGTGCCTCCCGGCCGGGACAGCGGCATTCACCCCTCCACTTT
>NA|NA|TRBV11-2|TRBJ1-6|14
CASSLVRANSPLHF
TGTGCCAGCAGCTTAGTCAGGGCGAATTCACCCCTCCACTTT
>NA|NA|TRBV19|TRBJ1-2|13
CASSIGTPYGYTF
TGTGCCAGTAGTATTGGGACACCCTATGGCTACACCTTC
>NA|TRBD2|TRBV7-9|TRBJ2-1|16
CASSLAELAGALYQFF
TGTGCCAGCAGCTTAGCGGAACTAGCGGGAGCCTTATACCAGTTCTTC
>NA|NA|TRBV7-2|TRBJ2-5|16
CASSLVQGLLQETQYF
TGTGCCAGCAGCTTAGTTCAGGGACTGCTACAAGAGACCCAGTACTTC
>NA|NA|TRBV6-4|TRBJ1-1|19
CASFLPKGGAPPKGTEAFF
TGTGCCAGCTTCCTCCCTAAGGGGGGGGCGCCTCCCAAGGGGACTGAAGCTTTCTTT
>NA|NA|TRBV27|TRBJ1-2|13
CASSFSGNYGYTF
TGTGCCAGCAGTTTTTCAGGGAACTATGGCTACACCTTC
>NA|NA|TRBV7-9|TRBJ2-7|15
CASSPELGPSYEQYF
TGTGCCAGCAGCCCAGAACTAGGGCCTTCTTACGAGCAGTACTTC
>NA|TRBD1|TRBV9|TRBJ1-1|16
CASSVEAQGRNTEAFF
TGTGCCAGCAGCGTAGAAGCACAGGGGCGGAACACTGAAGCTTTCTTT